The 26 T cell receptor beta chains below come from one sample, sequenced in a study of tissue T cells after allogeneic stem cell transplantation. Profiling relied on immunoSEQ multiplex PCR, and the TCRdb table lists in-frame clones only, not all of them. The data contain some 47,000 clones, roughly 73% of them singletons. Sequenced: sorted cells pooled from one or two spleens. Receptors were obtained from a pool of C57BL/6 mice in good health.

Worth noting for this clone: The gene names here belong to mouse. The sequence runs out 1 residue before the end of the CDR3; the remainder is reconstructed from the germline J gene. The rearrangement uses TRBV26 and TRBJ2-5, with unresolved D. Looked up from germline, CDR1 is KGHPV and CDR2 is FQNQEV (reference sequence). This CDR3 has 13 residues. Trimming stripped 2 bases from V and 2 bases from J, with 5 bases between. CDR3 in amino acids: CASSLNFQDTQYF. Partial CDR3 DNA: TGTGCCAGCAGTCTGAACTTCCAAGACACCCAGTAC.

On this clone itself: Genes here carry mouse names. The read stops 1 residue short of the end of the CDR3; the missing end is completed from the germline J gene. The V and J genes are TRBV19 and TRBJ1-1; D remains unclear. V lost 2 bases, J lost 2 bases, and 7 bases lay in between. The CDR3 is made up of 13 amino acids. Germline assignment: CDR1 FNHDT and CDR2 SITEND (reference sequence). The CDR3 sequence: CASSMRVNTEVFF. The part of the CDR3 DNA that was read is TGTGCCAGCAGTATGAGGGTTAACACAGAAGTCTTC.

In this sample, this clone turned up a few times. Genes here carry mouse names. The CDR3 end is not reached by the read, which stops 1 residue before it; the germline J gene fills it in. This chain connects TRBV1 to TRBJ2-3; no reliable D call. Germline-derived CDR1 and CDR2 are NSQYPW and LRSPGD (reference sequence). Trimming stripped 4 bases from V and 0 bases from J, with 5 bases between. The CDR3 contains 13 residues. CDR3 in amino acids: CTCSEGSAETLYF. The sequenced CDR3 bases are TGCACCTGCAGTGAGGGTAGTGCAGAAACGCTGTAT.

Regarding this clone: The gene names given are mouse names. The CDR3 end falls 1 residue outside the read, so it is completed with the germline J gene. The rearrangement uses TRBV13-3 and TRBJ1-6; D unresolved. TRBJ1-6 is reported as an ORF; its role is uncertain. CDR3 size: 13 residues. Germline loops: CDR1 NNHDY, CDR2 SYVADS. V was trimmed by 7 bases and J by 7 bases, leaving 12 bases between them. The CDR3 sequence is CASRAGGNSPLYF. The sequenced part of the CDR3 DNA is TGTGCCAGCCGGGCAGGAGGGAATTCGCCCCTCTAC.

In the case of this clone: Genes and germline are mouse. The read terminates 1 residue ahead of where the CDR3 ends, so the germline J gene completes it. V and J are TRBV17 and TRBJ1-1; 7 nucleotides align to TRBD1. From germline, CDR1 is MNHDT and CDR2 YYDKIL. The CDR3 sequence is 14 residues long. With V trimmed by 2 bases and J by 1 base, 1 base remained unmatched. The part of the CDR3 DNA that was read is TGTGCTAGCAGTAGATGGGACAGAAACACAGAAGTCTTC. Protein sequence: CASSRWDRNTEVF. The whole CDR3 sequence is CASSRWDRNTEVFF.

Regarding this clone: The genes and germline here are from mouse. The read terminates 1 residue before the CDR3 end, so the remaining end is supplied by the germline J gene. V and J are TRBV15 and TRBJ2-3; 10 nucleotides agree with TRBD2. The CDR3 runs 15 residues. V gave up 2 bases and J gave up 3 bases; unmatched junction bases: 2. Germline V CDR1 and CDR2: SGHND, FRSKSL. The CDR3 bases that were read are TGTGCCAGCAGTTTACTGGGGGGGCGGGCAGAAACGCTGTAT. It is translated as CASSLLGGRAETLY. The complete CDR3 sequence is CASSLLGGRAETLYF. Together with reference TRBV15 and TRBJ2-3, the CDR3 gives the full variable domain: DAGVTQTPRHEVAEKGQTIILKCEPVSGHNDLFWYRQTKIQGLELLSYFRSKSLMEDGGAFKDRFKAEMLNSSFSTLKIQPTEPKDSAVYLCASSLLGGRAETLYFGSGTRLTVL.

Details on this clone: Gene names denote mouse genes. From the germline J gene comes the end of the CDR3, since the read stops 1 residue before it. The chain couples TRBV17 to TRBJ2-4; either TRBD1 or TRBD2 may fit D (5 bases each). Trimming stripped 2 bases from V and 1 base from J, with 7 bases between. The CDR3 consists of 14 residues. Germline CDR1 and CDR2: MNHDT and YYDKIL. CDR3 DNA, as far as it was read: TGTGCTAGCAGTAGACGGGGACGTCAAAACACCTTGTAC. Translation: CASSRRGRQNTLY. The whole CDR3 reads CASSRRGRQNTLYF.

In the case of this clone: Gene names are mouse gene names. Coverage ceases 1 residue before the CDR3 finishes, and the germline J gene fills in the end. Other DNA sequences in the same sample also yield this CDR3. V gene TRBV19 combines with J gene TRBJ1-2; no definite D call. CDR3 length: 14 amino acids. Germline CDR1 reads FNHDT; CDR2 reads SITEND (reference sequence). V shed 2 bases and J shed 2 bases, with 10 bases lying between them. The part of the CDR3 DNA that was read is TGTGCCAGCAGTATCCGGGGAGGGAACTCCGACTACACC. This codes for CASSIRGGNSDYT. The whole CDR3 region reads CASSIRGGNSDYTF.

Note on this clone: Genes and germline come from the mouse. The sequence runs out 1 residue before the end of the CDR3; the remainder is reconstructed from the germline J gene. The rearrangement links TRBV13-2 to TRBJ2-1, with no clear D. V was clipped by 0 bases and J by 0 bases, with 4 bases between them. CDR3 length equals 14 residues. Germline lookup yields CDR1 NNHNN and CDR2 SYGAGS (reference sequence). The CDR3 here is CASGDASNYAEQFF. The CDR3 DNA, read in part, is TGTGCCAGCGGTGATGCCAGTAACTATGCTGAGCAGTTC.

About this clone: Gene names and germline refer to mouse. The CDR3 end falls 1 residue outside the read, so it is completed with the germline J gene. V and J are TRBV12-1 and TRBJ2-1; 11 nucleotides agree with TRBD2. Germline V CDR1 and CDR2: SGHSN, HYEKVE. The CDR3 is 16 amino acids. The V gene end was trimmed by 2 bases and the J gene end by 1 base; junction bases not matched to a gene: 3. The chain's CDR3 is CASSPRLGGNYAEQFF. The DNA read from the CDR3 is TGTGCCAGCTCTCCCCGACTGGGGGGGAACTATGCTGAGCAGTTC.

On this clone: Gene labels here are mouse ones. With the read ending 1 residue before the CDR3 end, the germline J gene is used to fill in that end. V is TRBV4 and J is TRBJ2-5; D remains ambiguous. The germline gives CDR1 LGHDT, CDR2 YNNKQL (reference sequence). Deletions cut 5 bases from V and 2 bases from J, with 14 bases between. This CDR3 has 15 residues. The CDR3 region is CASSLVPAGQDTQYF. CDR3 DNA, as far as it was read: TGTGCCAGCAGCCTTGTGCCGGCCGGCCAAGACACCCAGTAC.

Points on this clone: The genes and germline here are from mouse. Read coverage stops 1 residue before the CDR3 terminus; the germline J gene supplies the remainder. Different DNA sequences within this sample yield the same CDR3. The rearrangement joins TRBV13-2 to TRBJ2-7; 9 nucleotides match TRBD2. The CDR3 covers 14 residues. Germline CDR1 NNHNN, CDR2 SYGAGS (reference sequence). With 0 bases clipped from V and 4 bases from J, the junction kept 2 bases outside the gene matches. The covered CDR3 bases are TGTGCCAGCGGTGATGCACTGGGGGGATATGAACAGTAC. This codes for CASGDALGGYEQY. The whole CDR3 sequence is CASGDALGGYEQYF.

This clone has more than one count but fewer than ten. Any gene name here is a mouse gene name. The CDR3 end lies 1 residue beyond the end of the read and is filled in from the germline J gene. The V call is TRBV31, the J call TRBJ1-4; 7 bases are a match to TRBD1. Trimming removed 5 bases from V and 2 bases from J; junction bases left unmatched: 5. The CDR3 has 14 amino acids. CDR1 and CDR2 from the germline V gene are GKSSPN and SITVG. The sequenced CDR3 bases are TGTGCCTGGGCTGGGGGACAGTCCAACGAAAGATTATTT. This gives the protein CAWAGGQSNERLF. The CDR3 as a whole reads CAWAGGQSNERLFF.

For this clone: Mouse germline and gene names are used. Coverage ceases 1 residue before the CDR3 finishes, and the germline J gene fills in the end. The V and J genes are TRBV14 and TRBJ1-1, with 7 bases fitting TRBD1. Germline V gives CDR1 SGHDT, CDR2 FRDEAV. The CDR3 is 12 amino acids. The trim removed 4 bases at V and 5 bases at J, leaving 2 bases unmatched. CDR3 DNA (partial): TGTGCCAGCAGTCGGGACAGTACAGAAGTCTTC. Its protein product is CASSRDSTEVF. In full, the CDR3 is CASSRDSTEVFF.

With regard to this clone: The genes are named according to mouse. The missing CDR3 end, 1 residue past where the read stops, is filled in from the germline J gene. This chain links TRBV16 with TRBJ2-1; TRBD1 might be the D (5 bases). Germline V lookup: CDR1 SGHSA, CDR2 FRNQAP. Trimming left V 1 base short and J 1 base short, with 8 bases between. This CDR3 is built from 15 residues. Incomplete CDR3 DNA: TGTGCAAGCAGCTTAGTAGGACAAAACTATGCTGAGCAGTTC. This encodes CASSLVGQNYAEQF. The whole CDR3 protein reads CASSLVGQNYAEQFF.

On this clone: Gene names are mouse gene names. The CDR3 end lies 1 residue beyond the end of the read and is filled in from the germline J gene. This chain links TRBV20 with TRBJ2-3; no clear D. CDR1 GFQATS and CDR2 STVNSAI come from the germline V gene. The CDR3 spans 14 residues. Trimming pared 0 bases from V and 0 bases from J, leaving 7 bases between. The CDR3: CGAREGISAETLYF. Partial CDR3 DNA: TGTGGTGCTAGGGAAGGGATTAGTGCAGAAACGCTGTAT.

Remarks on this clone: The gene names given are mouse names. The read finishes 1 residue shy of the CDR3 end, and the germline J gene is used to complete it. The gene calls are TRBV5 and TRBJ2-4; no clear D. The germline V gene encodes CDR1 LGHNA and CDR2 YNLKQL (reference sequence). The CDR3 consists of 14 residues. V gave up 0 bases and J gave up 3 bases, with 7 bases separating them. The sequenced CDR3 bases are TGTGCCAGCAGCCAAGATCCTGGACAAAACACCTTGTAC. Translating it yields CASSQDPGQNTLY. The complete CDR3 reads CASSQDPGQNTLYF.

A word on this clone: Each gene name is a mouse one. The read terminates 1 residue before the CDR3 end, so the remaining end is supplied by the germline J gene. The chain recombines TRBV16 with TRBJ2-5; TRBD1 agrees at 9 bases. Germline CDR1 and CDR2: SGHSA and FRNQAP. The CDR3 extends over 15 amino acids. J gave up 3 bases and V 5 bases, and 6 bases lay outside the gene matches. The sequenced part of the CDR3 DNA is TGTGCAAGCAGCCTACGACAGGGGGGACAAGACACCCAGTAC. Translation: CASSLRQGGQDTQY. The full CDR3 reads CASSLRQGGQDTQYF.

To note about this clone: The gene symbols are mouse symbols. Read data end 1 residue before the CDR3 end; the end is taken from the germline J gene. This sequence joins TRBV16 and TRBJ2-1, with TRBD2 matching over 10 bases. V lost 2 bases, J lost 7 bases, and 8 bases stayed unmatched. CDR1 is SGHSA, CDR2 FRNQAP, per germline. The CDR3 spans 16 residues. The CDR3 reads CASSLSGLGGRAEQFF. The part of the CDR3 DNA that was read is TGTGCAAGCAGCTTATCAGGCCTGGGGGGGCGAGCTGAGCAGTTC.

As to this clone: Germline and genes here are mouse. The CDR3 end lies 1 residue beyond the end of the read and is filled in from the germline J gene. The chain recombines TRBV1 with TRBJ2-2; D may be TRBD1 (6 bases). The CDR3 is 15 amino acids. Germline V gene lookup returns CDR1 NSQYPW and CDR2 LRSPGD (reference sequence). Trimming left V 1 base short and J 3 bases short, with 9 bases between. The CDR3 sequence is CTCSAGQAYTGQLYF. CDR3 bases read: TGCACCTGCAGTGCAGGACAGGCTTACACCGGGCAGCTCTAC.

The count of this clone is one. Gene names denote mouse genes. The CDR3 extends 1 residue past the end of the read, so its final part is completed from the germline J gene. The chain is built from TRBV13-2 and TRBJ2-2; TRBD1 is a possible D gene (6 bases). The germline gives CDR1 NNHNN, CDR2 SYGAGS (reference sequence). Trimming left V 0 bases short and J 3 bases short, with 9 bases between. This CDR3 contains 15 residues. The sequenced part of the CDR3 DNA is TGTGCCAGCGGTGATGCAGGGGCTTACACCGGGCAGCTCTAC. This codes for CASGDAGAYTGQLY. The full CDR3 reads CASGDAGAYTGQLYF.

About this clone itself: Gene names denote mouse genes. The CDR3 end lies 1 residue beyond the end of the read and is filled in from the germline J gene. The V and J genes are TRBV12-2 and TRBJ1-2, with 10 bases identical to TRBD1. This CDR3 has 14 residues. CDR1 and CDR2 (germline): SGHLS, HYDKME. With 4 bases clipped from V and 4 bases from J, the junction kept 5 bases outside the gene matches. The CDR3 region is CASSRQGAGSDYTF. CDR3 DNA (partial): TGTGCCAGCTCCCGACAGGGGGCGGGCTCCGACTACACC.

This clone was observed a few times. Any gene name here is a mouse gene name. With the read ending 1 residue before the CDR3 end, the germline J gene is used to fill in that end. The sample contains more than one DNA sequence encoding this CDR3. The chain recombines TRBV3 with TRBJ1-3; D might be TRBD1 (5 bases). Looked up from germline, CDR1 is SNHLY and CDR2 is FYNGKV (reference sequence). The CDR3 consists of 14 residues. The V end was cut by 3 bases, the J end by 0 bases, with 6 bases between. The CDR3 sequence: CASSFDSSGNTLYF. The sequenced part of the CDR3 DNA is TGTGCCAGCAGCTTTGACAGTTCTGGAAATACGCTCTAT.

Worth noting for this clone: Germline and genes here are mouse. Sequencing ends 1 residue short of the CDR3 end; the germline J gene provides the rest. The rearrangement joins TRBV12-2 to TRBJ2-3; 12 bases are a match to TRBD1. Germline loops: CDR1 SGHLS, CDR2 HYDKME. Trimming removed 1 base from V and 3 bases from J; junction bases left unmatched: 1. This CDR3 comprises 15 residues. The sequenced CDR3 bases are TGTGCCAGCTCTCTGGGACAGGGGGCCGCAGAAACGCTGTAT. This codes for CASSLGQGAAETLY. The full-length CDR3 reads as CASSLGQGAAETLYF.

In its sample, this clone was seen once. Genes and germline come from the mouse. The read ends 1 residue shy of where the CDR3 ends; the end is completed using the germline J gene. The J gene is TRBJ1-1, the V gene TRBV13-3; D is perhaps TRBD1 (6 bases). Germline lookup yields CDR1 NNHDY and CDR2 SYVADS. V was pared by 0 bases and J by 2 bases, with 11 bases between. The CDR3 loop spans 15 amino acids. CDR3 sequence reads: CASSDVRGGNTEVFF. The DNA read from the CDR3 is TGTGCCAGCAGTGATGTCAGGGGAGGTAACACAGAAGTCTTC.

About this clone itself: Gene names and germline match the mouse. The CDR3 is cut off 1 residue early in the read; its end comes from the germline J gene. J is TRBJ2-2 and V is TRBV13-2; D is undetermined. This CDR3 comprises 14 residues. Trimming removed 5 bases at V and 1 base at J, with 9 bases between. From germline, CDR1 is NNHNN and CDR2 SYGAGS (reference sequence). The DNA read from the CDR3 is TGTGCCAGCGGCCCCGGCCAAAACACCGGGCAGCTCTAC. Amino acids: CASGPGQNTGQLY. The full CDR3 protein reads CASGPGQNTGQLYF.